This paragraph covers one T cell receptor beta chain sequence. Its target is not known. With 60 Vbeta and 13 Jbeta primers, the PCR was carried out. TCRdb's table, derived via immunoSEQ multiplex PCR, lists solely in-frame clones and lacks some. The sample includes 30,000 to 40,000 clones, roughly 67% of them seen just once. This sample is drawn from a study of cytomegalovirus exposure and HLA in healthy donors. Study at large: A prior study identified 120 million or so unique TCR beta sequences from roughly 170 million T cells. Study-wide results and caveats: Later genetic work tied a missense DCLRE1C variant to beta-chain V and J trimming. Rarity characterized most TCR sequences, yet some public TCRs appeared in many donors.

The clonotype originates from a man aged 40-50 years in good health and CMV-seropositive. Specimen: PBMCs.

CDR3 amino acids: CASSPRRNFGYNEQFF. The CDR3 nucleotides read TGTGCCAGCAGCCCCCGGAGGAACTTTGGGTACAATGAGCAGTTCTTC. This chain connects TRBV7-9 to TRBJ2-1, with D possibly TRBD2 on 5 matching bases. From germline, CDR1 is SEHNR and CDR2 FQNEAQ (reference sequence). This CDR3 contains 16 residues. V was cut by 5 bases and J by 4 bases, with 18 bases left in between. The variable domain in full, completed from reference TRBV7-9 and TRBJ2-1, reads DTGVSQNPRHKITKRGQNVTFRCDPISEHNRLYWYRQTLGQGPEFLTYFQNEAQLEKSRLLSDRFSAERPKGSFSTLEIQRTEQGDSAMYLCASSPRRNFGYNEQFFGPGTRLTVL.